These 24 T cell receptor beta chains were sequenced from one sample in a study of blood T cell repertoires in COVID-19. Produced via immunoSEQ multiplex PCR; TCRdb's table is partial and in-frame only. The top ten clones hold approximately 16% of a sample with about 50,000 clones, approximately 86% of them seen once. Material for sequencing was peripheral blood. The receptors shown here come from a man between 35 and 55 years old with acute or convalescent COVID-19.

This clone was observed a handful of times. This chain joins TRBV5-4 and TRBJ2-1, with 7 bases fitting TRBD2. Losses at the gene ends were 0 bases for V and 5 bases for J; bases not matched to a gene: 5. There are 15 residues in the CDR3. CDR1 is SGHNT, CDR2 YYREEE, per germline (reference sequence). DNA of the CDR3: TGTGCCAGCAGCTTGGATCTAGCGGCAAACAATGAGCAGTTCTTC. Translation: CASSLDLAANNEQFF. Based on the CDR3 plus reference TRBV5-4 and TRBJ2-1, the full variable domain is ETGVTQSPTHLIKTRGQQVTLRCSSQSGHNTVSWYQQALGQGPQFIFQYYREEENGRGNFPPRFSGLQFPNYSSELNVNALELDDSALYLCASSLDLAANNEQFFGPGTRLTVL.

The chain combines TRBV7-6 with TRBJ1-4, with a weak D call TRBD1 (5 bases). Trimming took 5 bases from V and 8 from J, leaving 15 bases between them. The CDR3 sequence is 14 residues long. Germline lookup yields CDR1 SGHVS and CDR2 FNYEAQ. The CDR3 sequence is CASSTGQGWEKLFF. The CDR3 nucleotides are TGTGCCAGCAGCACCGGACAAGGGTGGGAAAAACTGTTTTTT.

The rearrangement uses TRBV6-5 and TRBJ2-2; D is ambiguous. The germline gives CDR1 MNHEY, CDR2 SVGAGI. The V gene lost 6 bases and the J gene lost 0 bases, with 11 bases spanning the gap. This CDR3 is built from 15 residues. DNA for the CDR3: TGTGCCAGCAGAAGAAGCGTCGCGAACACCGGGGAGCTGTTTTTT. Translated: CASRRSVANTGELFF.

This clone was seen just once. The rearrangement joins TRBV19 to TRBJ1-5; no clear D gene. This CDR3 has 13 amino acids. Germline values: CDR1 LNHDA, CDR2 SQIVND (reference sequence). Trimming shortened V by 3 bases and J by 6 bases, and 9 bases separated the two germline ends. CDR3 sequence: CASSMREGQPQHF. The CDR3 nucleotides are TGTGCCAGTAGTATGAGGGAGGGTCAGCCCCAGCATTTT.

The chain couples TRBV20-1 to TRBJ1-2, with a possible D match to TRBD1 (6 bases). V shed 3 bases and J shed 4 bases, with 18 bases lying between them. CDR3 size: 15 residues. The germline gives CDR1 DFQATT, CDR2 SNEGSKA (reference sequence). In DNA form, the CDR3 reads TGCAGTGCTAGTTCCGGACAGCCAACATTCTATGGCTACACCTTC. Its protein is CSASSGQPTFYGYTF.

This clone has only one observation. The chain carries TRBV7-8 and TRBJ1-6; a possible D gene is TRBD1 (6 bases). V lost 4 bases, J lost 6 bases, and 16 bases lay in between. From germline, CDR1 is SGHVS and CDR2 FQNEAQ. CDR3 size: 16 residues. The CDR3, as DNA: TGTGCCAGCAGCTCTCAAGCGCGGACAGTTAATTCACCCCTCCACTTT. This codes for CASSSQARTVNSPLHF.

V is TRBV19 and J is TRBJ1-2, with TRBD1 as a possible D gene (6 bases). Trimming stripped 8 bases from V and 4 bases from J, with 20 bases between. Germline V lookup: CDR1 LNHDA, CDR2 SQIVND (reference sequence). This CDR3 has 15 residues. The CDR3 bases are TGTGCCAGTTCCCAAGAGGGGGGGATGAGCTATGGCTACACCTTC. This encodes CASSQEGGMSYGYTF.

This chain connects TRBV18 to TRBJ2-7, with 9 bases matching TRBD1. In germline, CDR1 is KGHSH, CDR2 LQKENI. The V segment lost 2 bases and the J segment 2 bases; nucleotides outside the gene matches: 4. The CDR3 covers 15 residues. As DNA, the CDR3 is TGTGCCAGCTCACCAGCGACAGGGGGAACCTACGAGCAGTACGTC. Its protein product is CASSPATGGTYEQYV.

As DNA, the CDR3 is TGTGCCAGCAGCCCAACCGGGACAGCGGTTGAAGCTTTCTTT. Translated, it gives CASSPTGTAVEAFF. This chain connects TRBV5-5 to TRBJ1-1; 7 positions agree with TRBD1. CDR3 length equals 14 residues. Germline V gene sequence: CDR1 SGHKS, CDR2 YYEKEE (reference sequence). Trimming removed 4 bases from V and 7 bases from J; junction bases left unmatched: 10.

V and J are TRBV10-3 and TRBJ2-3, with D hard to call. Germline V gene lookup returns CDR1 ENHRY and CDR2 SYGVKD. The germline V and J ends were trimmed by 4 bases and 5 bases, with 4 bases remaining between them. The CDR3 length is 11 residues. The CDR3 loop reads CAISVKDTQYF. CDR3 coding DNA: TGTGCCATCAGTGTTAAAGATACGCAGTATTTT.

V gene TRBV6-5 combines with J gene TRBJ1-1; no clear D. V shed 4 bases and J shed 7 bases, with 13 bases lying between them. The CDR3 extends over 13 amino acids. Germline V gives CDR1 MNHEY, CDR2 SVGAGI. CDR3 amino acids: CASSSGSRFEAFF. As DNA, the CDR3 is TGTGCCAGCAGTTCCGGGTCCCGATTTGAAGCTTTCTTT.

The CDR3 protein is CASSLALLSEQYV. Here the CDR3 DNA reads TGTGCCAGCAGCTTAGCGCTATTGTCCGAGCAGTACGTC. The chain has TRBV7-8 and TRBJ2-7; unclear D gene. The CDR3 totals 13 residues. V shed 0 bases and J shed 6 bases, with 9 bases lying between them. Per the germline V gene, CDR1 is SGHVS and CDR2 is FQNEAQ.

The V and J genes are TRBV3-1 (or the pseudogene TRBV3-2) and TRBJ1-3; D is undetermined. CDR3 length: 15 amino acids. Between the trimmed V and J ends, which lost 1 base and 0 bases, there was a span of 7 bases. Per germline, CDR1 LGHDT and CDR2 YNNKEL (reference sequence). This chain's CDR3 is CASSQGRNSGNTIYF. As DNA, the CDR3 is TGTGCCAGCAGCCAAGGTAGAAACTCTGGAAACACCATATATTTT.

The chain carries TRBV10-3 and TRBJ1-5; 8 bases map to TRBD1. CDR1 and CDR2 from the germline V gene are ENHRY and SYGVKD. The CDR3 loop spans 15 amino acids. V dropped 5 bases and J dropped 5; count of bases not matched to a gene: 8. The CDR3 sequence is CAISTGQGGDQPQHF. CDR3 DNA: TGTGCCATCAGTACCGGACAGGGCGGGGATCAGCCCCAGCATTTT.

The V call is TRBV18, the J call TRBJ1-6; possible D gene TRBD1, 5 bases. CDR1 KGHSH and CDR2 LQKENI come from the germline V gene. The CDR3 is 17 amino acids. The V end was cut by 2 bases, the J end by 0 bases, with 11 bases between. CDR3 loop: CASSPAGPNSYNSPLHF. The CDR3 DNA reads TGTGCCAGCTCACCAGCAGGGCCAAACTCCTATAATTCACCCCTCCACTTT.

This clone showed up just a few times. The V call is TRBV21-1, the J call TRBJ1-1; TRBD1 is the table's D call and was not checked against the DNA. TRBV21-1 represents a pseudogene. The CDR3 is 14 residues long. CDR3 DNA sequence: TGTGCCAGCAGCAAGCAGGCCCAAGACACTGAAGCTTTCTTT. It codes for CASSKQAQDTEAFF.

This sequence joins TRBV2 and TRBJ2-7; TRBD1 is a possible D gene (6 bases). CDR1 is SNHLY, CDR2 FYNNEI, per germline. Trimming took off 5 bases at V and 6 bases at J, with 11 bases between the two ends. This CDR3 region has 12 residues. The CDR3 sequence is CASSSTGSEQYF. CDR3 in DNA: TGTGCCAGCAGTTCTACAGGGAGCGAGCAGTACTTC.

The chain recombines TRBV6-5 with TRBJ1-2; 8 bases map to TRBD1. The CDR3 spans 14 residues. Looked up from germline, CDR1 is MNHEY and CDR2 is SVGAGI. Trimming cost V 6 bases and J 5 bases; bases outside gene matches: 8. CDR3 sequence: CASSYGQGRYGYTF. The CDR3 nucleotides are TGTGCCAGCAGCTACGGACAGGGAAGATATGGCTACACCTTC.

The chain's CDR3 is CASSLGRGEAFF. DNA for the CDR3: TGTGCCAGCAGTTTGGGGCGCGGTGAAGCTTTCTTT. The gene calls are TRBV12-3 or TRBV12-4 and TRBJ1-1; weak D call: TRBD1 (5 bases). The CDR3 covers 12 residues. The V end was cut by 3 bases, the J end by 7 bases, with 9 bases between.

This chain uses TRBV19 with TRBJ2-6; D not certain. This CDR3 has 17 residues. V was trimmed by 5 bases and J by 2 bases, leaving 16 bases between them. Germline CDR1 LNHDA, CDR2 SQIVND (reference sequence). CDR3 residues: CASSYPDASTGANVLTF. CDR3 nucleotide sequence: TGTGCCAGTAGTTATCCAGACGCTAGTACTGGGGCCAACGTCCTGACTTTC.

The chain has TRBV27 and TRBJ2-5; a possible D gene is TRBD2 (6 bases). Germline V gives CDR1 MNHEY, CDR2 SMNVEV (reference sequence). The CDR3 covers 14 residues. The germline V and J ends were trimmed by 3 bases and 5 bases, with 13 bases remaining between them. The CDR3 nucleotides are TGTGCCAGCAGTTTGGGAGGACGCCATGAGACCCAGTACTTC. Its translation: CASSLGGRHETQYF.

The rearrangement joins TRBV7-2 to TRBJ2-5; D not certain. The CDR3 has 13 amino acids. The V and J ends lost 3 bases and 1 base respectively, with 6 bases between them. Germline lookup yields CDR1 SGHTA and CDR2 FQGNSA. The CDR3 sequence: CASSFYRQETQYF. As DNA, the CDR3 is TGTGCCAGCAGCTTCTACCGCCAAGAGACCCAGTACTTC.

V gene TRBV19 combines with J gene TRBJ2-4, with 11 bases aligning to TRBD2. This CDR3 has 17 amino acids. Unmatched junction bases numbered 8, after V lost 2 bases and J lost 5 bases. Germline values: CDR1 LNHDA, CDR2 SQIVND (reference sequence). CDR3 sequence reads: CASSIYTSGSKENIQYF. The CDR3 DNA reads TGTGCCAGTAGTATATATACTAGCGGGAGTAAGGAAAACATTCAGTACTTC.

V is TRBV19 and J is TRBJ2-3, with 12 bases that match TRBD2. J lost 3 bases, V lost 7 bases, and 5 bases had no gene match. CDR3 size: 15 residues. Germline CDR1 is LNHDA and CDR2 is SQIVND (reference sequence). The CDR3 bases are TGTGCCAGTAACCCTCTAGCGGGGGGGACAGATACGCAGTATTTT. Translated: CASNPLAGGTDTQYF.